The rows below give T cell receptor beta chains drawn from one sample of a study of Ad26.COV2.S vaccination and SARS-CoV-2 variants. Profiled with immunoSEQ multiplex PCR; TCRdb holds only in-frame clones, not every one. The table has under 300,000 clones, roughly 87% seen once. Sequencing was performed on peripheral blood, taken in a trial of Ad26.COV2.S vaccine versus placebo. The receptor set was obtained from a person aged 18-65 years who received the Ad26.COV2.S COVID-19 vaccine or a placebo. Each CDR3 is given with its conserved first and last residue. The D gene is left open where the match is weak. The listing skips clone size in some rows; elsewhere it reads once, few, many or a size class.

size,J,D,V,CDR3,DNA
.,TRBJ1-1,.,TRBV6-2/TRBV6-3,CASSSPFGTEAFF,TGTGCCAGCAGTTCGCCGTTCGGCACTGAAGCTTTCTTT
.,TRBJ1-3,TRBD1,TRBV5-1,CASRSDRGPGNTIYF,TGCGCCAGCAGAAGTGACAGGGGACCTGGAAACACCATATATTTT
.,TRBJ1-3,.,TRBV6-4,CASSEGGFGNTIYF,TGTGCCAGCAGTGAAGGAGGGTTTGGAAACACCATATATTTT
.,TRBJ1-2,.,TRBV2,CASKQGLGVNYGYTF,TGTGCCAGTAAACAGGGTCTAGGAGTTAACTATGGCTACACCTTC
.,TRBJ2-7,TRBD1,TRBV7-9,CASSFSPGQGNEQYF,TGTGCCAGCAGCTTCTCCCCGGGACAGGGGAACGAGCAGTACTTC
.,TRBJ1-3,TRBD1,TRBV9,CASSVGQGNTIYF,TGTGCCAGCAGCGTAGGACAGGGGAACACCATATATTTT
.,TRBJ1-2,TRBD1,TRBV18,CASSLDRGRSRRGYTF,TGTGCCAGCTCATTGGACAGGGGAAGGAGTAGGCGCGGCTACACCTTC
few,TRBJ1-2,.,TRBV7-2,CASSFAQGDGYTF,TGTGCCAGCAGCTTTGCGCAGGGCGATGGCTACACCTTC
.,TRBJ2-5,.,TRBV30,CAWSVLVETQYF,TGTGCCTGGAGTGTATTAGTGGAGACCCAGTACTTC
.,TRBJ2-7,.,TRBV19,CASSIDLSLNYEQYF,TGTGCCAGTAGTATAGATCTAAGCCTGAACTACGAGCAGTACTTC
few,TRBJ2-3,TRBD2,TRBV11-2,CATGRRGSTDTQYF,TGTGCCACCGGAAGGCGGGGGAGCACAGATACGCAGTATTTT
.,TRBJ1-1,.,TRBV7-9,CASSSTGVLDEAFF,TGTGCCAGCAGCTCGACGGGGGTTTTGGATGAAGCTTTCTTT
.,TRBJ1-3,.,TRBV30,CAWSRTGPGNTIYF,TGTGCCTGGAGCCGGACGGGACCTGGAAACACCATATATTTT
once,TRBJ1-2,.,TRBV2,CASSTQGNYGYTF,TGTGCCAGCAGTACCCAGGGAAACTATGGCTACACCTTC
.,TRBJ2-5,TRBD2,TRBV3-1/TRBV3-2,CASTPTSGAAGETQYF,TGTGCCAGCACCCCGACTAGCGGGGCGGCGGGAGAGACCCAGTACTTC
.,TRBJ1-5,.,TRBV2,CATQQGEGQPQHF,TGTGCCACCCAACAGGGTGAAGGACAGCCCCAGCATTTT
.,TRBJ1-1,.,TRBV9,CASSVEGKNTEAFF,TGTGCCAGCAGCGTAGAAGGGAAGAACACTGAAGCTTTCTTT
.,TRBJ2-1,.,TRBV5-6,CASSQGYEQFF,TGTGCCAGCAGCCAGGGTTACGAGCAGTTCTTC
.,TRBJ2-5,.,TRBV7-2,CASSLDGLGTQYF,TGTGCCAGCAGCTTAGATGGGTTGGGGACCCAGTACTTC
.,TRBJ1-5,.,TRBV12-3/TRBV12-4,CASSPRGGQPQHF,TGTGCCAGCAGCCCCAGGGGTGGCCAGCCCCAGCATTTT
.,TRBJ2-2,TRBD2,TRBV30,CALSGGYTGELFF,TGTGCCTTAAGCGGGGGATACACCGGGGAGCTGTTTTTT
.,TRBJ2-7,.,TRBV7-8,CASSKRAALSYEQYF,TGTGCCAGCAGCAAACGGGCAGCCCTGTCCTACGAGCAGTACTTC
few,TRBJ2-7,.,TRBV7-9,CASSLSPTISYEQYF,TGTGCCAGCAGCTTAAGCCCGACTATTTCCTACGAGCAGTACTTC
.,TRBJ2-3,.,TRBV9,CASSYKQPTDTQYF,TGTGCCAGCTCTTACAAGCAGCCCACAGATACGCAGTATTTT
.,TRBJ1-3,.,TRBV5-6,CASRLSGHLGNTIYF,TGTGCCAGCAGACTGTCGGGACATCTTGGAAACACCATATATTTT
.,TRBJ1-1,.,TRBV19,CASSGCRGCEAFF,TGTGCCAGTAGTGGTTGCAGGGGCTGTGAAGCTTTCTTT
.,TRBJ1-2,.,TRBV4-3,CASSQEGVDGNTF,TGCGCCAGCAGCCAAGAGGGGGTGGACGGAAACACCTTC
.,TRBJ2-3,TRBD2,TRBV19,CASQAGGAPRADTQYF,TGTGCCAGTCAAGCGGGAGGGGCGCCCCGCGCAGATACGCAGTATTTT
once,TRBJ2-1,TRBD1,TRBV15,CATSRDGQGGDEQFF,TGTGCCACCAGCAGAGACGGACAGGGAGGCGATGAGCAGTTCTTC
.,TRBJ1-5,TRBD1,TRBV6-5,CASSRDRGQPQHF,TGTGCCAGCAGTCGAGACAGGGGCCAGCCCCAGCATTTT